The present TCR beta chain was sequenced within a study of cytomegalovirus exposure and HLA in healthy donors. 13 Jbeta primers and 60 Vbeta primers were used for the PCR. Measured with immunoSEQ multiplex PCR; TCRdb has only the in-frame clones, and not every one. The sample contains 110,000 to 150,000 clones, about 85% of which appear only once. This CDR3 is built from 14 residues. V trimming: 7 bases; J trimming: 2 bases; junction bases outside the gene matches: 7. From germline, CDR1 is SGHRS and CDR2 YFSETQ. The TCR comes from a boy aged 2 to 10 in good health and CMV-seronegative. The specimen sequenced was PBMCs. The chain employs TRBV5-1 and TRBJ2-3; TRBD2 matches at 7 bases. In nucleotides, the CDR3 is TGCGCCAGCCGAATTCGGGGGGACACAGATACGCAGTATTTT. Protein sequence: CASRIRGDTDTQYF.